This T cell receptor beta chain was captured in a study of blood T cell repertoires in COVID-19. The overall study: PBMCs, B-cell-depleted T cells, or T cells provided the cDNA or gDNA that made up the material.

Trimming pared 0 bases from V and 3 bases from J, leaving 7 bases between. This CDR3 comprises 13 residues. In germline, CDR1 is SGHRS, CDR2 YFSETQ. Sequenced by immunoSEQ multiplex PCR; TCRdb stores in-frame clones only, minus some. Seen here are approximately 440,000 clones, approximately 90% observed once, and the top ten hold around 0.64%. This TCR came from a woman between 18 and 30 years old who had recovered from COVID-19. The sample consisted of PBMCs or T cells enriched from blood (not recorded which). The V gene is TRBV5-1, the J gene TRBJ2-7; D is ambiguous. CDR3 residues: CASSLDADYEQYF. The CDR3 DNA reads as TGCGCCAGCAGCTTGGATGCAGACTACGAGCAGTACTTC.